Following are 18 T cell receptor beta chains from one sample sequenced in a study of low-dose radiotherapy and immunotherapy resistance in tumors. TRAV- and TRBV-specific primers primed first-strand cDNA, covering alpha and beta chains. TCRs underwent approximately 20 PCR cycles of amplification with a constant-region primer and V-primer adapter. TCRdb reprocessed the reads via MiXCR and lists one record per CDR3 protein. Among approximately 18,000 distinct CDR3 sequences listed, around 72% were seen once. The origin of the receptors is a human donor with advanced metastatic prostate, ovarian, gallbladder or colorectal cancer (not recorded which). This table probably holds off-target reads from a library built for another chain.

The CDR3 DNA reads TGTGCCAGCAGCTGGCCCCCGGGACAGGGGGCTGGGGCCAACGTCCTGACTTTC. Encoded protein: CASSWPPGQGAGANVLTF. V usage is TRBV7-9 and J usage is TRBJ2-6; 11 nucleotides match TRBD1. V was clipped by 4 bases and J by 2 bases; unmatched bases: 7. Germline-derived CDR1 and CDR2 are SEHNR and FQNEAQ (reference sequence). The CDR3 runs 18 residues.

As DNA, the CDR3 is TGTGCCAGCAGCTTAGACGTGCAGGGAGCATTTTACGAGCAGTACTTC. Translated, it gives CASSLDVQGAFYEQYF. This chain links TRBV11-1 with TRBJ2-7; D tentatively reads TRBD1 or TRBD2 (5 bases each). Germline values: CDR1 SGHAT, CDR2 FQDESV (reference sequence). V was pared by 1 base and J by 4 bases, with 17 bases between. The CDR3 covers 16 residues.

This CDR3 is CASSSTGLGYTF. The CDR3 DNA reads TGTGCCAGCAGTTCGACAGGGCTGGGCTACACCTTC. This chain links TRBV28 with TRBJ1-2; 7 nucleotides line up with TRBD1. The J segment lost 8 bases and the V segment lost 4 bases, leaving 4 bases of the junction unmatched. This CDR3 region has 12 residues. Germline values: CDR1 MDHEN, CDR2 SYDVKM.

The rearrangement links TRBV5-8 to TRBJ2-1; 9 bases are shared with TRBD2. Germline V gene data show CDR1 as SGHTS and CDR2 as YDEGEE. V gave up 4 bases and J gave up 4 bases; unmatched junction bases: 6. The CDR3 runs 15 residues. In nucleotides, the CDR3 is TGTGCCAGCAGCCCTCTAGCGGGGTCGTACAATGAGCAGTTCTTC. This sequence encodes CASSPLAGSYNEQFF.

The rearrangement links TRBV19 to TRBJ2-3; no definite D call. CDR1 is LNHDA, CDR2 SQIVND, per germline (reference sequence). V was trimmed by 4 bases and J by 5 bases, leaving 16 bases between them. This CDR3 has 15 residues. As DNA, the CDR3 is TGTGCCAGTAGTAGTTTTAAGGGCGCTGGAGATACGCAGTATTTT. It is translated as CASSSFKGAGDTQYF.

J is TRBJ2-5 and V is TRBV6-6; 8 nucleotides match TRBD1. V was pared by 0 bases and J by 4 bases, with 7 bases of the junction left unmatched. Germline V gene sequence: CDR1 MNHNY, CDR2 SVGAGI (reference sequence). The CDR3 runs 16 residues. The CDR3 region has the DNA TGTGCCAGCAGTTACTCGCCGGGACAGGCAGCAGAGACCCAGTACTTC. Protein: CASSYSPGQAAETQYF.

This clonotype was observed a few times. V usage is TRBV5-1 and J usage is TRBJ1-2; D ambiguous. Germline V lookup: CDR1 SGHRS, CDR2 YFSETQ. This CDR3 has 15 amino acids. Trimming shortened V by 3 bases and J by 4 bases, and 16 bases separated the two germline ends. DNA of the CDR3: TGCGCCAGCAGCTCGGGAAGTGGGCCGGTCTATGGCTACACCTTC. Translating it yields CASSSGSGPVYGYTF.

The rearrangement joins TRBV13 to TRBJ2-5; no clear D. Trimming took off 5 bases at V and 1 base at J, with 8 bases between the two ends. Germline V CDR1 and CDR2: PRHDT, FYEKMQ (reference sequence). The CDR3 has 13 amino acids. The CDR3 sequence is CASSRTSQETQYF. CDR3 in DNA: TGTGCCAGCAGCCGAACTTCCCAAGAGACCCAGTACTTC.

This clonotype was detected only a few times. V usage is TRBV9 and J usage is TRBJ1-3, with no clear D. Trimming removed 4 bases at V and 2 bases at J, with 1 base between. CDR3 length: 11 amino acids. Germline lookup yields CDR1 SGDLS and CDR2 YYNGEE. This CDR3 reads CASSPGNTIYF. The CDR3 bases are TGTGCCAGCAGCCCTGGAAACACCATATATTTT.

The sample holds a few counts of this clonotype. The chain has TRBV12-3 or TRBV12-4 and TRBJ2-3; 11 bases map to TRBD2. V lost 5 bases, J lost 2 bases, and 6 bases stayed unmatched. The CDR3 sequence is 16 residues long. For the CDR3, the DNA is TGTGCCAGCAGTGCCAGACTAGCGGGACTCACAGATACGCAGTATTTT. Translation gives CASSARLAGLTDTQYF.

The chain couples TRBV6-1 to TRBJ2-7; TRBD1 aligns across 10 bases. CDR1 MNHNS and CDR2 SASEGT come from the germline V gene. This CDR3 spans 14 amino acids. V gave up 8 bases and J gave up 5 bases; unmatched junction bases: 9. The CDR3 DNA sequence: TGTGCCAGCCTACCGGGACAGGGGAACCACGAGCAGTACTTC. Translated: CASLPGQGNHEQYF.

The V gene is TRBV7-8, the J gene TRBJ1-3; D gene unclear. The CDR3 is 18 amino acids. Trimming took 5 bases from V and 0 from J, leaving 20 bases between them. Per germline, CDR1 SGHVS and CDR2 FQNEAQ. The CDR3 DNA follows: TGTGCCAGCAGCCAATCGTTCCCGCCAAAGGGCTCTGGAAACACCATATATTTT. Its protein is CASSQSFPPKGSGNTIYF. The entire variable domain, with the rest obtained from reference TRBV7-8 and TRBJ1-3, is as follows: GAGVSQSPRYKVAKRGQDVALRCDPISGHVSLFWYQQALGQGPEFLTYFQNEAQLDKSGLPSDRFFAERPEGSVSTLKIQRTQQEDSAVYLCASSQSFPPKGSGNTIYFGEGSWLTVV.

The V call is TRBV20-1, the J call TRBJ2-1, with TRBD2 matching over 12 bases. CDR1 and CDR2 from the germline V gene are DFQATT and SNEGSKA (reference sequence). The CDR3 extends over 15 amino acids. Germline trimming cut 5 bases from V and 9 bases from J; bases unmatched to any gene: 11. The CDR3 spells CSAALRLAGAGEQFF. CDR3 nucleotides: TGCAGTGCTGCTCTAAGACTAGCGGGAGCCGGTGAGCAGTTCTTC.

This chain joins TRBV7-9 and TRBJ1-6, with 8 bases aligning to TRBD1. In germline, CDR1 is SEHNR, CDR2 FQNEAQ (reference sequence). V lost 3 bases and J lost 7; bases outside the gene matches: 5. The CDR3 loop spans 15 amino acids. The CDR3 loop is CASSFGQGSNSPLHF. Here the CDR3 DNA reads TGTGCCAGCAGCTTTGGACAGGGCTCAAATTCACCCCTCCACTTT.

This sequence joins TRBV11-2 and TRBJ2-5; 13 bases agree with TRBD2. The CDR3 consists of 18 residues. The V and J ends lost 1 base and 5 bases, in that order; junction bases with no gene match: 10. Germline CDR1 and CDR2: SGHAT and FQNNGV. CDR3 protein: CASSLGTSGGRLRETQYF. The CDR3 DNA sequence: TGTGCCAGCAGCTTAGGGACTAGCGGGGGTCGTCTTCGCGAGACCCAGTACTTC. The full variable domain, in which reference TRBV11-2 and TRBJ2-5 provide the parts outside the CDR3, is EAGVAQSPRYKIIEKRQSVAFWCNPISGHATLYWYQQILGQGPKLLIQFQNNGVVDDSQLPKDRFSAERLKGVDSTLKIQPAKLEDSAVYLCASSLGTSGGRLRETQYFGPGTRLLVL.

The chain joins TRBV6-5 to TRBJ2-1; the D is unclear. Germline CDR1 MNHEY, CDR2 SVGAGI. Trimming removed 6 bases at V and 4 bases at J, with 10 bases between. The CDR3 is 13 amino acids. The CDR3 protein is CASRTTRYNEQFF. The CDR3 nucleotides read TGTGCCAGCAGAACGACCCGATACAATGAGCAGTTCTTC.

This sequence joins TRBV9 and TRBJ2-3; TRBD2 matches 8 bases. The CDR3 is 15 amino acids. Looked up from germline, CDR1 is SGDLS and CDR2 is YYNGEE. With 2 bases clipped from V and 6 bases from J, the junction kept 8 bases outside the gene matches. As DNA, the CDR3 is TGTGCCAGCAGCGTTTCTAGCGGGCCCCGGGATACGCAGTATTTT. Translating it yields CASSVSSGPRDTQYF.

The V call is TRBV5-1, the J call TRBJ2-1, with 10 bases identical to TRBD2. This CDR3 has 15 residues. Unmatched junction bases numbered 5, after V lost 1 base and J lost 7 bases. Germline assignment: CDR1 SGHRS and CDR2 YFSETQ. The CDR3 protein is CASSLSLAGVNEQFF. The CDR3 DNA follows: TGCGCCAGCAGCTTGTCCCTAGCGGGAGTAAATGAGCAGTTCTTC.